This paragraph covers one T cell receptor beta chain sequence. Authors' methods: Estimated nucleated cell counts came from reference gene primer amplification. The method was immunoSEQ multiplex PCR; TCRdb's version includes in-frame clones alone and lacks a portion of them. That table furnishes V, J and clone size, whereas the DNA furnished D and trimming. Of about 180,000 clones in the sample, more than 70% were seen once. These data originate in a study of blood T cell repertoires in COVID-19. For the study at large: The origin of the acute and convalescent COVID-19 samples was the United States, Italy and Spain. In each case, the material was cDNA or gDNA derived from T cells, B-cell-depleted T cells, or PBMCs.

The CDR3 has 11 residues. The germline gives CDR1 SNHLY, CDR2 FYNNEI. J was trimmed by 7 bases and V by 10 bases; bases with no gene match: 4. Sequences were obtained from peripheral blood. The TCR originated in a woman aged 25 to 39 with acute or convalescent COVID-19. The rearrangement uses TRBV2 and TRBJ1-2, with 9 positions matching TRBD1. CDR3 residues: CATRQGGGYTF. DNA for the CDR3: TGTGCCACCCGACAGGGGGGTGGCTACACCTTC.